Detailed here is one T cell receptor beta chain. The entry originates in a study of blood T cell repertoires in COVID-19. For the study at large: COVID-19 samples, acute and convalescent, were from the United States, Italy and Spain. Nucleic acid was either cDNA or gDNA, and it came from T cells, B-cell-depleted T cells, or PBMCs.

The CDR3 has 15 residues. CDR1 and CDR2 from the germline V gene are SGHTA and FQGNSA. With 5 bases removed from V and 2 bases from J, the gap between germline ends came to 14 bases. Authors' processing steps: How many nucleated cells were present was estimated from reference gene primer amplification. The table came from immunoSEQ multiplex PCR; TCRdb's copy has only in-frame clones and leaves some out. The V and J calls and clone size are taken from that table; D and trimming were inferred from the DNA. The sample records some 110,000 clones, over 80% being singletons. V usage is TRBV7-2 and J usage is TRBJ2-3, with D possibly TRBD2 on 6 matching bases. The receptor's source is a woman in her seventies with acute or convalescent COVID-19. Sequenced material: peripheral blood. This CDR3 is CASSPGLPATDTQYF. The CDR3 DNA follows: TGTGCCAGCAGCCCGGGACTCCCTGCCACAGATACGCAGTATTTT.